These T cell receptor beta chains were read from a single sample in a study of post-analysis software for immune sequencing data. TCRdb fed the PCR reads into MiXCR, producing one record per CDR3 protein. The sample comprises hundreds of thousands of distinct CDR3 sequences, 59% of which are singletons, and 11% rests with the top ten. Specimen: blood. Receptors originate from a girl aged 2 to 10 with multiple sclerosis. Both conserved end residues are part of each CDR3. Each record gives: clone size, V gene, J gene, D gene, CDR3 DNA, CDR3 protein. The D gene is left open where the match is weak. Where a row states a size, it is once, few, many or the class of an expanded clone; other rows omit it.

-	TRBV11-2	TRBJ2-3	TRBD2	TGTGCCAGCAGCTTAGAGGCTAGCGGGATTAGGACAGATACGCAGTATTTT	CASSLEASGIRTDTQYF
once	TRBV7-3	TRBJ2-7	TRBD1	TGTGCCAGCAGCTCCGACAGGGGTCGGGAGCAGTACTTC	CASSSDRGREQYF
-	TRBV5-6	TRBJ1-5	-	TGTGCCAGCAGCTTGGCGGGGGGCCGGAGCAATCAGCCCCAGCATTTT	CASSLAGGRSNQPQHF
few	TRBV29-1	TRBJ1-2	TRBD1	TGCAGCGTTGAAGATCTTAATCTGGGACAGGGCCGAGCCTACTATGGCTACACCTTC	CSVEDLNLGQGRAYYGYTF
-	TRBV7-8	TRBJ2-5	TRBD1	TGTGCCAGCAGACAAGAACCGGGACAGGGCAGGTTTGGAGAGACCCAGTACTTC	CASRQEPGQGRFGETQYF
-	TRBV12-3/TRBV12-4	TRBJ2-1	TRBD2	TGTGCCAGCACCCGGGGGACTAGCGGACCAAATGAGCAGTTCTTC	CASTRGTSGPNEQFF
-	TRBV7-2	TRBJ2-3	TRBD1	TGTGCCAGCAGCTTAGAGGCAGGGGGCTCAGACACGCAGTATTTT	CASSLEAGGSDTQYF
-	TRBV7-9	TRBJ1-1	-	TGTGCCAGCAGCTTAGGACGGGGGGAGTTAAAGACTGAAGCTTTCTTT	CASSLGRGELKTEAFF
-	TRBV10-2	TRBJ1-1	-	TGCGCCAGCAGTGATAGGGGGGCGAACACTGAAGCTTTCTTT	CASSDRGANTEAFF
-	TRBV5-1	TRBJ2-1	TRBD2	TGCGCCAGCAGCTTGGCGGTCGGGACTAGCGGGATTGGGGATGAGCAGTTCTTC	CASSLAVGTSGIGDEQFF
few	TRBV28	TRBJ2-1	TRBD1	TGTGCCAGCAGACCAGCCGGGACAGGGGGCAGTGAGCAGTTCTTC	CASRPAGTGGSEQFF
-	TRBV3-1	TRBJ2-3	-	TGTGCCAGCCAAGCCGGAGATACGCAGTATTTT	CASQAGDTQYF
-	TRBV10-1	TRBJ1-5	-	TGCGCCAGCAGTGCCACAATCGGGAATCAGCCCCAGCATTTT	CASSATIGNQPQHF
few	TRBV5-1	TRBJ1-5	-	TGCGCCAGCAGCTTGGGGGAGGCTAATCAGCCCCAGCATTTT	CASSLGEANQPQHF
-	TRBV6-1	TRBJ2-1	TRBD1	TGTGCCAGCAGACCAGATTCGACAGGGCATGAGCAGTTCTTC	CASRPDSTGHEQFF
-	TRBV5-1	TRBJ2-6	TRBD1	TGCGCCAGCAGCGATCAGGGGGCGAGGAAGAGCTCTGGGGCCAACGTCCTGACTTTC	CASSDQGARKSSGANVLTF
-	TRBV10-3	TRBJ2-7	-	TGTGCCATCAGTGCCCGGGACCAAGAAGCTACCTACGAGCAGTACTTC	CAISARDQEATYEQYF
-	TRBV2	TRBJ1-2	TRBD1	TGTGCCAGCATACACGACAGGGAAGAAGGCGGCTACACCTTC	CASIHDREEGGYTF
-	TRBV5-1	TRBJ2-3	TRBD2	TGCGCCAGCAGCTTCCGGGGTTCAGCGGGAGGAAGCACAGATACGCAGTATTTT	CASSFRGSAGGSTDTQYF
-	TRBV29-1	TRBJ2-2	-	TGTAGCGTTACTAAGGACACCGGGGAGCTGTTTTTT	CSVTKDTGELFF
-	TRBV27	TRBJ1-5	-	TGTGCCAGCAGTCTCCGGGGTAGCGTGAGCAATCAGCCCCAGCATTTT	CASSLRGSVSNQPQHF
-	TRBV27	TRBJ1-2	TRBD1	TGTGCCACCATTGGACAGGCGGATGGCTACACCTTC	CATIGQADGYTF
-	TRBV5-1	TRBJ1-1	-	TGCGCCAGCAGTCAGGGGTGGGAAACTGAAGCTTTCTTT	CASSQGWETEAFF
-	TRBV5-5	TRBJ2-5	-	TGTGCCAGCAGCTTGTATGGGGGTAAAGAGACCCAGTACTTC	CASSLYGGKETQYF
-	TRBV2	TRBJ1-1	TRBD1	TGTGCCAGCGGGAAGACAGGGCCTATGAACACTGAAGCTTTCTTT	CASGKTGPMNTEAFF
-	TRBV29-1	TRBJ2-3	-	TGCAGCGTCAGTCCCAGCGGAGGGTTAGATACGCAGTATTTT	CSVSPSGGLDTQYF
-	TRBV15	TRBJ2-1	TRBD2	TGTGCCACCAGCAGAGAGGGGGGACTAGCGGGACTAAGCTCCTACAATGAGCGGTTCTTC	CATSREGGLAGLSSYNERFF
-	TRBV21-1	TRBJ2-3	-	TGTGCCAGCAGCAATACTAGTGGGACGATCACAGATACGCAGTATTTT	CASSNTSGTITDTQYF
-	TRBV20-1	TRBJ2-7	-	TGCAGTGCTAGAGATACACTGGATTCCTACGAGCAGTACTTC	CSARDTLDSYEQYF
few	TRBV29-1	TRBJ1-2	-	TGCAGCGTTTCCCTACTGACGGAGGCCTATGGCTACACCTTC	CSVSLLTEAYGYTF
-	TRBV6-6	TRBJ2-6	-	TGTGCCAGCCGCCGGACGGTTAGCTCTGGGGCCAACGTCCTGACTTTC	CASRRTVSSGANVLTF
few	TRBV2	TRBJ2-7	-	TGTGCCAGCAGAGCGGACAGCCTTTCCTACGAGCAGTACTTC	CASRADSLSYEQYF
-	TRBV4-2	TRBJ2-1	-	TGTGCCAGCAGCCGATTGGGGGGAGGCACGGATGAGCAGTTCTTC	CASSRLGGGTDEQFF
few	TRBV29-1	TRBJ1-2	-	TGCAGCGTTGTGTCAGGAGGGTCATCCGATGGCTACACCTTC	CSVVSGGSSDGYTF
-	TRBV25-1	TRBJ2-7	TRBD1	TGTGCCAGCAGTGGAACGCGGACAGGGAGATACGAGCAGTACTTC	CASSGTRTGRYEQYF
once	TRBV6-5	TRBJ1-1	TRBD1	TGTGCCAGCAGTTACGTTAGGGGACAGGGGCCGAGCGGGAACACTGAAGCTTTCTTT	CASSYVRGQGPSGNTEAFF
-	TRBV20-1	TRBJ2-5	-	TGCAGTGCTAGAGGGACCGGAGCCCAACGCCAAGAGACCCAGTACTTC	CSARGTGAQRQETQYF
few	TRBV29-1	TRBJ2-5	-	TGCAGCTCCTCCGGGGCCGAGACCCAGTACTTC	CSSSGAETQYF
-	TRBV5-6	TRBJ2-3	TRBD2	TGTGCCAGCAGCCTGGGGACTAGCGGGAGGACAGATACGCAGTATTTT	CASSLGTSGRTDTQYF